The 27 T cell receptor beta chains presented below share a single source sample, sequenced in a study of PD-L1 blockade in urothelial cancer. Libraries were prepared by immunoSEQ multiplex PCR; TCRdb keeps only in-frame clonotypes and omits some of them. Here the sample spans 72,000 or so clones, 88% being singletons. The time point: peripheral blood 6 weeks after treatment start. The sequences come from PBMCs, collected around atezolizumab (anti-PD-L1) treatment. These receptor sequences come from a man between 60 and 70 years old with urothelial cancer.

As regards this clone: Other nucleotide sequences from this sample produce the same CDR3. The genes are TRBV11-3 and TRBJ2-7, with D tentatively TRBD1 (6 bases). This CDR3 is built from 14 residues. Germline CDR1 and CDR2: SGHNT and YENEEA. The germline V and J ends were trimmed by 1 base and 1 base, with 8 bases remaining between them. The CDR3 is CASSLGDRSYEQYF. The CDR3 bases are TGTGCCAGCAGCTTAGGTGACAGGTCCTACGAGCAGTACTTC.

The CDR3 region is CASSRQYEQYF. CDR3 DNA: TGTGCCAGCAGCCGACAGTACGAGCAGTACTTC. This sequence joins TRBV7-9 and TRBJ2-7; the D gene is possibly TRBD1 (5 bases). The CDR3 is 11 residues long. The V and J ends lost 5 bases and 4 bases respectively, with 6 bases between them. From germline, CDR1 is SEHNR and CDR2 FQNEAQ (reference sequence).

This clone was seen only a few times. This chain links TRBV5-8 with TRBJ2-5; 13 bases agree with TRBD2. In germline, CDR1 is SGHTS, CDR2 YDEGEE. Trimming at V came to 6 bases and at J to 4 bases, leaving 6 bases not matched to a gene. CDR3 length: 15 residues. Here the CDR3 DNA reads TGTGCCAGCACCCCTGGGACTAGCGGGATAGAGACCCAGTACTTC. Protein sequence: CASTPGTSGIETQYF.

The chain couples TRBV6-1 to TRBJ2-7; possible D gene TRBD1, 8 bases. Germline V gives CDR1 MNHNS, CDR2 SASEGT. Trimming stripped 6 bases from V and 2 bases from J, with 17 bases between. The CDR3 loop spans 15 amino acids. The CDR3 coding sequence is TGTGCCAGCAGCAGAGACAGGGGAGGGCCCTACGAGCAGTACTTC. It is translated as CASSRDRGGPYEQYF.

This clone was observed a single time. The gene calls are TRBV7-8 and TRBJ1-4, with D tentatively TRBD1 (5 bases). V was pared by 0 bases and J by 7 bases, with 15 bases between. Germline CDR1 reads SGHVS; CDR2 reads FQNEAQ. The CDR3 is 16 residues long. CDR3 region: CASSLAWGDSGEKLFF. The CDR3 DNA is TGTGCCAGCAGCTTAGCGTGGGGCGATTCGGGTGAAAAACTGTTTTTT.

This clone is a singleton in its sample. V and J are TRBV6-5 and TRBJ1-1; D possibly corresponds to TRBD1 (5 bases). Germline V gene data show CDR1 as MNHEY and CDR2 as SVGAGI. CDR3 length: 14 residues. The V end lost 7 bases, the J end lost 3 bases, and 15 bases lay between the germline ends. CDR3 region: CASTPLSRDTEAFF. Written as DNA, the CDR3 is TGTGCCAGCACCCCCCTAAGCAGGGACACTGAAGCTTTCTTT.

V usage is TRBV5-1 and J usage is TRBJ2-7, with 7 bases that match TRBD1. The CDR3 covers 13 residues. Trimming removed 7 bases from V and 0 bases from J; junction bases left unmatched: 4. CDR1 and CDR2 (germline): SGHRS, YFSETQ. The DNA of the CDR3 is TGCGCCAGCCAGGGACAGTCCTCCTACGAGCAGTACTTC. Amino acids: CASQGQSSYEQYF.

The CDR3 coding sequence is TGCAGCGTGACAGGGGGCGACTATGGCTACACCTTC. Its protein product is CSVTGGDYGYTF. The J gene is TRBJ1-2, the V gene TRBV29-1; 10 bases align to TRBD1. This CDR3 spans 12 amino acids. Trimming removed 6 bases from V and 3 bases from J; junction bases left unmatched: 1. CDR1 SQVTM and CDR2 ANQGSEA come from the germline V gene.

The rearrangement uses TRBV19 and TRBJ2-7; 11 bases match TRBD1. This CDR3 contains 14 residues. With 6 bases clipped from V and 5 bases from J, the junction kept 6 bases outside the gene matches. Germline V lookup: CDR1 LNHDA, CDR2 SQIVND (reference sequence). This CDR3 is CASRRDRGYDEQYF. As DNA, the CDR3 is TGTGCCAGTAGACGGGACAGGGGGTACGACGAGCAGTACTTC.

This clone has only a few counts. The J gene is TRBJ2-7, the V gene TRBV11-3, with 7 bases matching TRBD1. The CDR3 spans 13 residues. V was clipped by 5 bases and J by 2 bases; unmatched bases: 3. The germline V gene encodes CDR1 SGHNT and CDR2 YENEEA. CDR3 loop: CASSRTGTYEQYF. The CDR3 nucleotides read TGTGCCAGCAGCCGGACAGGCACCTACGAGCAGTACTTC.

The chain recombines TRBV5-6 with TRBJ2-5, with 9 positions matching TRBD2. Germline CDR1 reads SGHDT; CDR2 reads YYEEEE. The CDR3 runs 16 residues. Losses at the gene ends were 0 bases for V and 5 bases for J; bases not matched to a gene: 8. The CDR3 nucleotides read TGTGCCAGCAGCTTGGTCTTAGCGGGAGTTTCGGAGACCCAGTACTTC. The encoded protein is CASSLVLAGVSETQYF.

A note on this clone: The conserved final phenylalanine or tryptophan is absent from the CDR3, which likely points to a read error. No DNA is shown, since the ends of the CDR3 on it are uncertain; the CDR3 is the one TCRdb lists. The genes are TRBV5-1 and TRBJ1-6; no check of the table's D call, TRBD1, against the DNA was made. Germline CDR1 SGHRS, CDR2 YFSETQ. The CDR3 is 11 amino acids in total, end residues counted. The CDR3 here is CASSAGTGASR.

V gene TRBV18 combines with J gene TRBJ1-4; 7 bases are a match to TRBD1. The CDR3 runs to 14 residues. CDR1 KGHSH and CDR2 LQKENI come from the germline V gene. After removal of 3 bases from V and 5 bases from J, the junction contained 3 bases not matched to a gene. Here the CDR3 DNA reads TGTGCCAGCTCACCCCGACAGGGAAATGAAAAACTGTTTTTT. Translating gives CASSPRQGNEKLFF.

The CDR3 is CASSDTDRGSGELFF. CDR3 DNA: TGTGCCAGCAGCGATACTGACAGGGGTTCCGGGGAGCTGTTTTTT. This chain links TRBV27 with TRBJ2-2; 8 bases match TRBD1. The germline gives CDR1 MNHEY, CDR2 SMNVEV (reference sequence). The CDR3 spans 15 residues. Germline trimming cut 6 bases from V and 6 bases from J; bases unmatched to any gene: 9.

The chain uses TRBV4-1 and TRBJ2-7; 7 bases are shared with TRBD2. V shed 1 base, J shed 7 bases, and the junction held 7 bases outside the gene matches. This CDR3 spans 14 amino acids. Germline V gene sequence: CDR1 MGHRA, CDR2 YSYEKL. This CDR3 reads CASSQGSLAVEQYF. For the CDR3, the DNA is TGCGCCAGCAGCCAAGGATCTCTAGCGGTGGAGCAGTACTTC.

This clone was seen a single time. The V call is TRBV5-1, the J call TRBJ2-3, with 10 bases that match TRBD2. This CDR3 has 15 residues. The V gene end was trimmed by 0 bases and the J gene end by 5 bases; junction bases not matched to a gene: 3. Germline V gene sequence: CDR1 SGHRS, CDR2 YFSETQ. The CDR3 loop reads CASSLASGSGDTQYF. DNA of the CDR3: TGCGCCAGCAGCTTGGCTAGCGGGAGTGGAGATACGCAGTATTTT.

This chain uses TRBV30 with TRBJ2-5; the match to TRBD2 covers 13 bases. The CDR3 totals 16 residues. Germline-derived CDR1 and CDR2 are GTSNPN and SVGIG (reference sequence). The junction had 6 bases not matched to a gene; V was cut back by 3 bases and J by 2 bases. CDR3 nucleotide sequence: TGTGCCTGGAGCCGGGGACTAGCGGGGAGTCAAGAGACCCAGTACTTC. Amino acid sequence: CAWSRGLAGSQETQYF. Full variable domain (outside the CDR3, taken from reference TRBV30 and TRBJ2-5): SQTIHQWPATLVQPVGSPLSLECTVEGTSNPNLYWYRQAAGRGLQLLFYSVGIGQISSEVPQNLSASRPQDRQFILSSKKLLLSDSGFYLCAWSRGLAGSQETQYFGPGTRLLVL.

The chain employs TRBV19 and TRBJ2-5, with 8 bases aligning to TRBD2. V trimming: 1 base; J trimming: 1 base; junction bases outside the gene matches: 8. Per germline, CDR1 LNHDA and CDR2 SQIVND (reference sequence). The CDR3 totals 17 residues. The CDR3 protein is CASSIAWIAGPQETQYF. In nucleotides, the CDR3 is TGTGCCAGTAGTATAGCGTGGATAGCGGGGCCCCAAGAGACCCAGTACTTC.

This chain uses TRBV6-1 with TRBJ2-5; TRBD1 matches 8 bases. The CDR3 covers 15 residues. Germline V gene sequence: CDR1 MNHNS, CDR2 SASEGT. V dropped 6 bases and J dropped 4; count of bases not matched to a gene: 10. The CDR3 is CASRNTPTGVETQYF. As DNA, the CDR3 is TGTGCCAGCAGAAACACCCCGACAGGGGTAGAGACCCAGTACTTC.

V and J are TRBV30 and TRBJ2-3, with D perhaps matching TRBD2 (6 bases). V gave up 3 bases and J gave up 2 bases, with 21 bases separating them. Germline CDR1 GTSNPN, CDR2 SVGIG (reference sequence). This CDR3 region has 17 residues. The chain's CDR3 is CAWRLNRDSTDTDTQYF. Written as DNA, the CDR3 is TGTGCCTGGAGGTTAAACCGGGACTCGACCGACACAGATACGCAGTATTTT.

This rearrangement joins TRBV5-6 to TRBJ1-2, with D possibly matching TRBD1 (5 bases). Deletions cut 4 bases from V and 4 bases from J, with 17 bases between. Germline CDR1 and CDR2: SGHDT and YYEEEE. The CDR3 is made up of 15 amino acids. CDR3 in amino acids: CASSHRPGGSYGYTF. The CDR3 bases are TGTGCCAGCAGCCACAGACCCGGGGGAAGCTATGGCTACACCTTC.

V gene TRBV5-4 combines with J gene TRBJ2-5; perhaps TRBD2 as D (5 bases). The CDR3 length is 15 residues. The germline V gene has CDR1 SGHNT and CDR2 YYREEE (reference sequence). V gave up 4 bases and J gave up 3 bases, with 16 bases separating them. Here the CDR3 reads CASSDQVGKKETQYF. The CDR3 nucleotides are TGTGCCAGCAGCGACCAGGTCGGGAAAAAAGAGACCCAGTACTTC.

This chain uses TRBV5-4 with TRBJ2-7; 9 positions match TRBD2. CDR1 and CDR2 (germline): SGHNT, YYREEE (reference sequence). The junction had 8 bases not matched to a gene; V was cut back by 0 bases and J by 4 bases. This CDR3 has 16 amino acids. The CDR3 is CASSLDFGLAGYEQYF. The CDR3 coding sequence is TGTGCCAGCAGCTTGGATTTCGGTCTAGCGGGATACGAGCAGTACTTC. Drawing the rest from reference TRBV5-4 and TRBJ2-7, the complete variable domain is ETGVTQSPTHLIKTRGQQVTLRCSSQSGHNTVSWYQQALGQGPQFIFQYYREEENGRGNFPPRFSGLQFPNYSSELNVNALELDDSALYLCASSLDFGLAGYEQYFGPGTRLTVT.

CDR3 nucleotide sequence: TGTGCCAGCAGTGAACTTGATGGCACCACAGATACGCAGTATTTT. Amino acids: CASSELDGTTDTQYF. The chain uses TRBV6-1 and TRBJ2-3; D gene unclear. The V gene's germline CDR1 is MNHNS and CDR2 SASEGT. The CDR3 consists of 15 residues. V dropped 2 bases and J dropped 2 bases, with 11 bases sitting between them.

This rearrangement joins TRBV2 to TRBJ1-1, with a tentative D call TRBD1 (6 bases). Trimming stripped 8 bases from V and 1 base from J, with 11 bases between. The germline CDR1 and CDR2 sequences are SNHLY and FYNNEI. CDR3 length: 13 residues. The chain's CDR3 is CASYKQGNTEAFF. The CDR3 DNA reads as TGTGCCAGCTACAAACAGGGGAACACTGAAGCTTTCTTT.

This chain joins TRBV9 and TRBJ2-1; TRBD2 agrees at 10 bases. The germline CDR1 and CDR2 sequences are SGDLS and YYNGEE. There are 16 residues in the CDR3. The junction had 8 bases not matched to a gene; V was cut back by 0 bases and J by 8 bases. DNA of the CDR3: TGTGCCAGCAGCGTAGTCAGCGGGGGGGCTTGGGATGAGCAGTTCTTC. Protein product: CASSVVSGGAWDEQFF.

This clone was counted only a few times. The gene calls are TRBV28 and TRBJ1-2, with 9 nucleotides matching TRBD1. V shed 10 bases and J 8 bases; nucleotides not matched to a gene: 5. Germline V gives CDR1 MDHEN, CDR2 SYDVKM. The CDR3 sequence is 11 residues long. The CDR3 spells CATRTGVGYTF. CDR3 DNA sequence: TGTGCCACACGGACAGGGGTAGGCTACACCTTC.